A single T cell receptor (beta chain) is shown here with its context. The repertoire was sequenced with immunoSEQ multiplex PCR; TCRdb's copy has only in-frame clones and lacks some. The repertoire holds 70,000 or so clones, with approximately 80% as singletons. The CDR3 is 17 amino acids. Germline trimming cut 0 bases from V and 4 bases from J; bases unmatched to any gene: 9. Germline-derived CDR1 and CDR2 are WSHSY and SAAADI. Locally advanced or metastatic urothelial carcinoma was diagnosed in the patients. The data were taken from a study of PD-L1 blockade in urothelial cancer. Turning to the study itself: Of prior chemotherapy regimens, patients had received between 0 and 3. Researchers found blood samples held a median of approximately 150,000 T cells. Blood was analyzed 3 weeks (second dose) and 6 weeks after treatment start.

Material: PBMCs, obtained around atezolizumab (anti-PD-L1) treatment. The chain uses TRBV10-2 and TRBJ2-3, with 8 bases fitting TRBD2. This receptor was obtained from a man in his sixties or seventies with urothelial cancer. CDR3 sequence (DNA): TGCGCCAGCAGTGAGTCGAGGGTTGCGGGAGGTGCAGATACGCAGTATTTT. Its protein product is CASSESRVAGGADTQYF.